This TCR beta chain was identified during a study of T cell repertoires in cytomegalovirus infection. The ends were cut back, 2 bases at V and 1 base at J, with 12 bases in the middle. Looked up from germline, CDR1 is LNHDA and CDR2 is SQIVND (reference sequence). The length of the CDR3 is 15 residues. TCRdb fed the reads into MiXCR, producing one record per CDR3 protein. The sample records 250,000 to 300,000 distinct CDR3 sequences, about 17% being singletons. This clonotype was detected a few times. This chain links TRBV19 with TRBJ2-7; D is perhaps TRBD2 (5 bases). The sample consisted of CD8+ T cells from PBMCs. This clonotype originated in a human donor in good health (CMV status not recorded). Some clones in this sample may be carry-over from other donors' samples. The CDR3 DNA reads TGTGCCAGTAGTATATCGGCGGGCCTTTCCTACGAGCAGTACTTC. This translates into CASSISAGLSYEQYF.